This T cell receptor (beta chain) was recorded in a study of persistence of HIV-infected CD4 T cells. The libraries were made with immunoSEQ version 4 in survey mode. The data were produced by immunoSEQ multiplex PCR, yet TCRdb's version contains in-frame clones alone and is incomplete. The table lists tens of thousands of clones, approximately 80% of them singletons, with more than 15% in the top ten. A word on this clone: The antigen is unknown.

Cells were stimulated with overlapping HIV-1 Gag 15-mer peptides. CD40L/CD69 double-negative CD45RO-high memory CD4+ T cells were collected. The clonotype originates from an adult woman with HIV who was CMV-seropositive. This sample comprised CD4+ T cells sorted from PBMCs after approximately 19-hour stimulation, obtained from a patient who received antiretroviral therapy.

The DNA of the CDR3 is TGTGCCAGCAGTGCCGATGGGCGGACCCAGTACTTC. Translating gives CASSADGRTQYF. The chain is built from TRBV27 and TRBJ2-5; D unclear. With 5 bases removed from V and 7 bases from J, the gap between germline ends came to 11 bases. CDR1 MNHEY and CDR2 SMNVEV come from the germline V gene (reference sequence). CDR3 length equals 12 residues.